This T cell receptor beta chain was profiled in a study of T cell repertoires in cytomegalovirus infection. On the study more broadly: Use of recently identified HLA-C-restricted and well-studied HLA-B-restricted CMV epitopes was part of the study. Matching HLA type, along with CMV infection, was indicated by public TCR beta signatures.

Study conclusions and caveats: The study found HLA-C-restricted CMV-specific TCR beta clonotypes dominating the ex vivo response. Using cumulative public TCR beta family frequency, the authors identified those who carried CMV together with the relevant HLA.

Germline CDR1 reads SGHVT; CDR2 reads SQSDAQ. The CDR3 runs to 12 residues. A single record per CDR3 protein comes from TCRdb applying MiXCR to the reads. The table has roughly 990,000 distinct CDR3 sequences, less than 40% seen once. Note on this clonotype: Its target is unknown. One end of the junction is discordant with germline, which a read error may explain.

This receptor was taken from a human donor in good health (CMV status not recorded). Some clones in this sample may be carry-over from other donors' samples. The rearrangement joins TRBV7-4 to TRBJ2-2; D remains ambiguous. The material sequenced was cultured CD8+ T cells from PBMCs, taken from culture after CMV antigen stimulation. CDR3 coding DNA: TGTGTCAGCGTAGAACACACCGGGGAGCTGTTTTTT. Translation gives CVSVEHTGELFF.